The 22 T cell receptor beta chains below were found in one sample sequenced in a study of cytomegalovirus exposure and HLA in healthy donors. Amplification used 60 Vbeta primers and 13 Jbeta primers. This table comes from immunoSEQ multiplex PCR, and its TCRdb copy is limited to in-frame clones, with some not included. The sample includes about 160,000 clones, 75% to 85% of them seen just once. What was sequenced was PBMCs. Receptors originate from a woman aged 50 to 60 in good health and CMV-seronegative.

This clone was found a few times. V and J are TRBV7-6 and TRBJ2-7, with D perhaps TRBD2 (5 bases). Trimming cost V 2 bases and J 5 bases, with 22 bases left between them. Germline loops: CDR1 SGHVS, CDR2 FNYEAQ. This CDR3 comprises 17 residues. DNA of the CDR3: TGTGCCAGCAGCTTACTCCCCCCCGAGGCCGCTAGCCACGAGCAGTACTTC. It specifies CASSLLPPEAASHEQYF.

The chain recombines TRBV11-2 with TRBJ2-3, with 8 bases identical to TRBD2. This CDR3 spans 15 amino acids. The V gene's germline CDR1 is SGHAT and CDR2 FQNNGV. V trimming: 6 bases; J trimming: 2 bases; junction bases outside the gene matches: 7. CDR3 bases: TGTGCCAGCAGTCTCCGGGGGGGGTACACAGATACGCAGTATTTT. This encodes CASSLRGGYTDTQYF.

This clone was picked up one time. The CDR3 DNA reads TGTGCCAGCAGCGCCCGGGACAGGGGGCGGGGGAACACTGAAGCTTTCTTT. Protein product: CASSARDRGRGNTEAFF. The V gene is TRBV9, the J gene TRBJ1-1; 12 nucleotides agree with TRBD1. The CDR3 length is 17 residues. Germline CDR1 and CDR2: SGDLS and YYNGEE. Trimming at V came to 3 bases and at J to 1 base, leaving 7 bases not matched to a gene.

The V call is TRBV5-1, the J call TRBJ2-7, with D possibly matching TRBD2 (5 bases). The V gene's germline CDR1 is SGHRS and CDR2 YFSETQ. This CDR3 contains 13 residues. Trimming cost V 4 bases and J 3 bases, with 11 bases left between them. CDR3 DNA: TGCGCCAGCAGCGAGGGCAAAAGCTACGAGCAGTACTTC. Translated, it gives CASSEGKSYEQYF. Complete variable domain (other parts from reference TRBV5-1 and TRBJ2-7): KAGVTQTPRYLIKTRGQQVTLSCSPISGHRSVSWYQQTPGQGLQFLFEYFSETQRNKGNFPGRFSGRQFSNSRSEMNVSTLELGDSALYLCASSEGKSYEQYFGPGTRLTVT.

The V call is TRBV28, the J call TRBJ1-1, with D possibly being TRBD1 (6 bases). The germline V gene encodes CDR1 MDHEN and CDR2 SYDVKM. The CDR3 consists of 15 residues. The V end lost 6 bases, the J end lost 4 bases, and 18 bases lay between the germline ends. As DNA, the CDR3 is TGTGCCAGCAGCCCGGACAGTCGGGGGGGCACTGAAGCTTTCTTT. It yields the protein CASSPDSRGGTEAFF. The full variable domain, with the rest looked up from reference TRBV28 and TRBJ1-1, is DVKVTQSSRYLVKRTGEKVFLECVQDMDHENMFWYRQDPGLGLRLIYFSYDVKMKEKGDIPEGYSVSREKKERFSLILESASTNQTSMYLCASSPDSRGGTEAFFGQGTRLTVV.

There are a few counts of this clone. The rearrangement uses TRBV6-5 and TRBJ2-3; perhaps TRBD2 as D (5 bases). The CDR3 loop spans 13 amino acids. The germline V gene encodes CDR1 MNHEY and CDR2 SVGAGI. The germline V and J ends were trimmed by 6 bases and 4 bases, with 11 bases remaining between them. CDR3 loop: CASRSSAADTQYF. The CDR3 region has the DNA TGTGCCAGCAGATCCTCAGCGGCAGATACGCAGTATTTT.

The rearrangement uses TRBV4-2 and TRBJ2-2; D is undetermined. The CDR3 has 13 amino acids. Germline V gene lookup returns CDR1 LGHNA and CDR2 YNFKEQ. V gave up 1 base and J gave up 7 bases, with 7 bases separating them. In DNA, the CDR3 is TGTGCCAGCAGCCAAGTCAATGTCGGGGAGCTGTTTTTT. This codes for CASSQVNVGELFF.

V and J are TRBV11-2 and TRBJ2-7; D perhaps matches TRBD2 (6 bases). V was cut by 5 bases and J by 0 bases, with 17 bases left in between. The V gene's germline CDR1 is SGHAT and CDR2 FQNNGV. The CDR3 is 16 residues long. The CDR3 loop reads CASSASGLSSSYEQYF. CDR3 bases: TGTGCCAGCAGCGCCTCGGGACTCAGCAGCTCCTACGAGCAGTACTTC.

This chain links TRBV30 with TRBJ1-5; weak D call: TRBD1 (6 bases). Trimming removed 3 bases from V and 3 bases from J, with 12 bases in between. The CDR3 has 14 amino acids. Germline loops: CDR1 GTSNPN, CDR2 SVGIG (reference sequence). The CDR3 DNA is TGTGCCTGGAGAGGCCCAGGGGACAATCAGCCCCAGCATTTT. Translated: CAWRGPGDNQPQHF.

To note about this clone: The junction does not match germline at one end; this may be a read error. The same CDR3 can be traced to other DNA sequences in this sample. The J gene is TRBJ2-3, the V gene TRBV4-3, with 12 bases identical to TRBD2. Germline assignment: CDR1 LGHNA and CDR2 YSLEER. This CDR3 region has 17 residues. CDR3 bases: TGCGCCAGCAGCCAAGGTCTAGCGGGGGGGCGAACAGATACGCAGTACTTT. It is translated as CASSQGLAGGRTDTQYF.

The chain employs TRBV7-9 and TRBJ1-2, with D maybe TRBD1 (5 bases). CDR1 SEHNR and CDR2 FQNEAQ come from the germline V gene (reference sequence). V dropped 1 base and J dropped 6 bases, with 6 bases sitting between them. This CDR3 has 12 residues. CDR3 bases: TGTGCCAGCAGCTTAGTAGGGGATGGCTACACCTTC. Translated: CASSLVGDGYTF.

J is TRBJ1-1 and V is TRBV6-1; no clear D. CDR3 length: 12 residues. Trimming took off 1 base at V and 7 bases at J, with 7 bases between the two ends. Germline V gene lookup returns CDR1 MNHNS and CDR2 SASEGT. The CDR3 DNA reads TGTGCCAGCAGTGAAGTTGCAGGTGAAGCTTTCTTT. It is translated as CASSEVAGEAFF.

The chain employs TRBV29-1 and TRBJ2-1, with TRBD2 as a possible D gene (7 bases). Germline CDR1 SQVTM, CDR2 ANQGSEA. The CDR3 extends over 13 amino acids. V was cut by 3 bases and J by 3 bases, with 9 bases left in between. The CDR3 reads CSVEGGLYNEQFF. The DNA of the CDR3 is TGCAGCGTTGAGGGGGGGCTCTACAATGAGCAGTTCTTC.

This clone occurred a few times. J is TRBJ2-3 and V is TRBV6-1; 9 nucleotides agree with TRBD2. The CDR3 is 15 amino acids. Looked up from germline, CDR1 is MNHNS and CDR2 is SASEGT. The trim removed 1 base at V and 3 bases at J, leaving 2 bases unmatched. CDR3 sequence reads: CASSEVAGETDTQYF. The CDR3 nucleotides are TGTGCCAGCAGTGAAGTAGCGGGGGAGACAGATACGCAGTATTTT.

This chain links TRBV7-9 with TRBJ2-5; 11 nucleotides match TRBD1. Judging by the DNA end, TRBJ2-7 fits better; the J call may be wrong. The length of the CDR3 is 15 residues. CDR1 SEHNR and CDR2 FQNEAQ come from the germline V gene (reference sequence). This chain's CDR3 is CASTKPGQGAYEQYF. CDR3 nucleotide sequence: TGTGCCAGCACCAAACCGGGACAGGGGGCCTACGAGCAGTACTTC.

The chain is built from TRBV6-6 and TRBJ2-1, with TRBD2 identical over 7 bases. CDR1 MNHNY and CDR2 SVGAGI come from the germline V gene (reference sequence). With V trimmed by 0 bases and J by 4 bases, 6 bases remained unmatched. This CDR3 region has 16 residues. CDR3 sequence reads: CASSYSGRGGYNEQFF. The CDR3 region has the DNA TGTGCCAGCAGTTACTCGGGAAGGGGAGGGTACAATGAGCAGTTCTTC.

J is TRBJ1-1 and V is TRBV19; no reliable D call. This CDR3 region has 15 residues. Trimming removed 9 bases from V and 1 base from J, with 18 bases in between. CDR1 LNHDA and CDR2 SQIVND come from the germline V gene (reference sequence). CDR3 residues: CASEEGGLRNTEAFF. Written as DNA, the CDR3 is TGTGCCAGCGAGGAAGGAGGCCTAAGGAACACTGAAGCTTTCTTT.

The chain is built from TRBV7-9 and TRBJ1-1; 10 nucleotides line up with TRBD1. The CDR3 runs to 14 residues. With V trimmed by 5 bases and J by 5 bases, 5 bases remained unmatched. Germline lookup yields CDR1 SEHNR and CDR2 FQNEAQ (reference sequence). The CDR3: CASSRDRGPTEAFF. The CDR3 region has the DNA TGTGCCAGCAGCCGCGACAGGGGGCCAACTGAAGCTTTCTTT.

The V and J genes are TRBV6-5 and TRBJ2-7, with TRBD2 matching over 8 bases. There are 13 residues in the CDR3. The V and J ends lost 9 bases and 2 bases, in that order; junction bases with no gene match: 6. CDR1 is MNHEY and CDR2 is SVGAGI in the germline V gene. The CDR3 region is CASSLAAAYEQYF. DNA of the CDR3: TGTGCCAGTTCACTAGCGGCTGCCTACGAGCAGTACTTC.

The chain recombines TRBV21-1 with TRBJ2-3; TRBD2 is taken as the D call from the table, unchecked against the DNA. TRBV21-1 is annotated as a pseudogene. The CDR3 covers 16 residues. CDR3: CASSKDGGRATDTQYF. As DNA, the CDR3 is TGTGCCAGCAGCAAAGATGGCGGGAGGGCTACAGATACGCAGTATTTT.

The chain is built from TRBV28 and TRBJ1-3, with D possibly TRBD1 on 5 matching bases. From germline, CDR1 is MDHEN and CDR2 SYDVKM. Trimming pared 6 bases from V and 4 bases from J, leaving 10 bases between. The CDR3 spans 13 residues. The CDR3 region is CASRGGYGNTIYF. CDR3 coding DNA: TGTGCCAGCAGGGGGGGGTACGGAAACACCATATATTTT.

In the case of this clone: The junction does not match germline at one end; this may be a read error. Other DNA variants within this sample encode the same CDR3. The chain is built from TRBV19 and TRBJ1-5; D is uncertain. This CDR3 is 14 amino acids long. Looked up from germline, CDR1 is LNHDA and CDR2 is SQIVND (reference sequence). CDR3 sequence reads: CASLGDHSNQPQHF. The CDR3 bases are TGCGCCAGTTTGGGAGATCATAGCAATCAGCCCCAGCATTTT.